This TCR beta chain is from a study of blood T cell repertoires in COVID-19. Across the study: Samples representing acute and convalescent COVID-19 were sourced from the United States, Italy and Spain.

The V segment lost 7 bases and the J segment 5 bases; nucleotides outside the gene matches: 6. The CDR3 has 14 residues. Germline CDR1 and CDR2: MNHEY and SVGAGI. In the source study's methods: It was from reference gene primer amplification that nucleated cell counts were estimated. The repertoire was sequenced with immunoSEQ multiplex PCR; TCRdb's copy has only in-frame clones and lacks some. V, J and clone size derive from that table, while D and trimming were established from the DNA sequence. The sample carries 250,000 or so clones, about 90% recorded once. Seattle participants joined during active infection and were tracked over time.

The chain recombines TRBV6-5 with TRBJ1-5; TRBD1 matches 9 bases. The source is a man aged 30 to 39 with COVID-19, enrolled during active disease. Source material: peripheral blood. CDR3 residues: CASKRDRVYQPQHF. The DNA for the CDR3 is TGTGCCAGCAAACGGGACAGGGTTTATCAGCCCCAGCATTTT.